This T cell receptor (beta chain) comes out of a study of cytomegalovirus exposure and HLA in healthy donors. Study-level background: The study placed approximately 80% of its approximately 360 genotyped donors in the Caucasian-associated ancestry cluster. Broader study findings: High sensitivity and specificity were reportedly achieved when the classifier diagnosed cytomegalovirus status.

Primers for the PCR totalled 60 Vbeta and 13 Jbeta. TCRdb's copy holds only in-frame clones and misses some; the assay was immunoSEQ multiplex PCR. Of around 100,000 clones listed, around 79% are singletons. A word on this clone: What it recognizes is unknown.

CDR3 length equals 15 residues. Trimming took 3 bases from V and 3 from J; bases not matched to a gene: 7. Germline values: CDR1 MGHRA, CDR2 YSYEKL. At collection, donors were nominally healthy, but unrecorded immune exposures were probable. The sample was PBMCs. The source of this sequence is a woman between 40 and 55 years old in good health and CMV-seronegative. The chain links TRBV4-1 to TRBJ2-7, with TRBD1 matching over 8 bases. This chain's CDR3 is CASSQTGTGDYEQYF. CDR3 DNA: TGCGCCAGCAGCCAGACCGGGACAGGCGACTACGAGCAGTACTTC.